This T cell receptor beta chain was sequenced for a study of T cells after yellow fever vaccination. About the study: SMART-Seq v4 Ultra Low Input prepared the low-cell-number fractions.

Concerning this clonotype itself: Its target is not known.

The study made its TCR cDNA through 5'RACE template switching. That step introduced a universal primer site along with UMIs. One entry per CDR3 protein results from TCRdb running MiXCR on the 5' RACE reads. The top ten clones hold under 4% of a sample with more than 300,000 distinct CDR3 sequences, around a tenth of them seen once. This CDR3 is built from 15 residues. Trimming removed 0 bases at V and 4 bases at J, with 13 bases between. Germline assignment: CDR1 SGHRS and CDR2 YFSETQ. Whole-study results and caveats: Clonotypes shared by both compartments, CD4 and CD8, made up a small share. Most primary-vaccination clones reappeared after the booster (less than 98% CD4, 75% to 90% CD8).

J is TRBJ1-2 and V is TRBV5-1; D unresolved. The sequence was obtained from a man aged 18 to 29 who received the YFV17D yellow fever vaccine. The sequenced sample was CD4+ T cells sorted from PBMCs, obtained 45 days after the yellow fever booster vaccination. The CDR3 loop is CASSLAGWSSYGYTF. In DNA form, the CDR3 reads TGCGCCAGCAGCTTGGCCGGTTGGTCGAGCTATGGCTACACCTTC.